A single T cell receptor beta chain is shown here with its context. Antigen: not known. The junction departs from germline at one end; a sequencing error may be responsible. In germline, CDR1 is LGHNA, CDR2 YSLEER. The CDR3 has 13 residues. A sample-barcoded 5' primer and a J-beta primer mix were used in a second PCR of roughly 7 to 12 cycles. TCRdb itself ran the 5' RACE reads through MiXCR, one entry per CDR3 protein. Altogether approximately 1.5 million distinct CDR3 sequences are present, roughly 43% being singletons, with the ten largest covering approximately 4%. Samples each yielded at least 6 micrograms of total RNA. The entry originates in a study of blood T cells in healthy people across ages. Study-level points and caveats: Long-lived and aged donors differed, with more naive CD4+ cells and higher diversity in the long-lived.

The sequence derives from a woman aged 18-29 years in good health. Sequenced: blood. The rearrangement joins TRBV4-3 to TRBJ1-1; D is possibly TRBD1 (5 bases). The CDR3 region is CAGSQFTGTEAFF. As DNA, the CDR3 is TGCGCCGGCAGCCAATTCACAGGCACTGAAGCTTTCTTT.